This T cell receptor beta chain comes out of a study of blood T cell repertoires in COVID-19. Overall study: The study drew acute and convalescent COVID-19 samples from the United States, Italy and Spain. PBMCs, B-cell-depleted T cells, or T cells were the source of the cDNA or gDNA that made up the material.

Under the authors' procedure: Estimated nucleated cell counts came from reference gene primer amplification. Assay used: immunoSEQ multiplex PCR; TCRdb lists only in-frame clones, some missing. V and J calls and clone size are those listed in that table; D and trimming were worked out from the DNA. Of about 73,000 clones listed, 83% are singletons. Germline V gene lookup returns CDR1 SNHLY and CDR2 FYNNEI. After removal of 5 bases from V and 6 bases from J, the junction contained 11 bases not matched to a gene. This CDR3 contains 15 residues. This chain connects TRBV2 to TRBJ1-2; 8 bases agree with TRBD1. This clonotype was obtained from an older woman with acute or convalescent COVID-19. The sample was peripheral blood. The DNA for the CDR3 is TGTGCCAGCAGTTTAGGACAGGGACTGGTGGATGGCTACACCTTC. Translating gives CASSLGQGLVDGYTF.